This T cell receptor beta chain was recorded in a study of PD-1 blockade in classical Hodgkin lymphoma. Per the germline V gene, CDR1 is SGDLS and CDR2 is YYNGEE. Trimming stripped 0 bases from V and 8 bases from J, with 11 bases between. The CDR3 covers 14 residues. Time point in this sample: newly diagnosed, previously untreated cHL patient sample. Magnetic negative selection was used to purify CD4+ T cells from thawed PBMCs. Untreated, newly diagnosed classical Hodgkin lymphoma PBMCs were comparators. A note on this clone: As yet, its antigen is unknown.

Produced via immunoSEQ multiplex PCR; TCRdb's table is partial and in-frame only. Of some 28,000 clones listed, about 89% were seen once; the top ten hold under 0.4%. Findings and caveats of the study: Healthy donors reportedly exceeded newly diagnosed patients in baseline TCR diversity. Possibly reflecting disease activity or prior therapy, repertoire differences have causes that remain undefined.

This chain joins TRBV9 and TRBJ1-4, with D unclear. The source is a human donor with classical Hodgkin lymphoma. Source material: CD4+ T cells from blood. In DNA, the CDR3 is TGTGCCAGCAGCGTAGCCATGCTCTGCGAAAAACTGTTTTTT. It yields the protein CASSVAMLCEKLFF.